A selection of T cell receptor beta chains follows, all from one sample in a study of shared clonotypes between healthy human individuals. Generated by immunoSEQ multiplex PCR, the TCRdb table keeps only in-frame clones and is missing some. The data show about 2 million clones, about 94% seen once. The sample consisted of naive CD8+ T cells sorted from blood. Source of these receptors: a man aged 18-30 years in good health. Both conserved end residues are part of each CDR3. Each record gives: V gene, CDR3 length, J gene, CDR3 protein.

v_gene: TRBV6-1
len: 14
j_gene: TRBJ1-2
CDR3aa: CASSEDRGWYGYTF

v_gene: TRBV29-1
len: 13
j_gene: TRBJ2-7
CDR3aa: CSVFLRQGHEQYF

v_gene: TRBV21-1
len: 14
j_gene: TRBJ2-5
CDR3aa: CASTRREQQETQYF

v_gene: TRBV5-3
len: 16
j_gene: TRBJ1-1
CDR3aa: CARSEGGGFVGTEAFF

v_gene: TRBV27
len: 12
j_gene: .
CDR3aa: CASSARLPEQYF

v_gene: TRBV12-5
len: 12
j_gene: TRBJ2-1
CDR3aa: CASGGYYNEQFF

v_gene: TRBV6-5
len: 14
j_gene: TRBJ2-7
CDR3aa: CASSWRLGWYEQYF

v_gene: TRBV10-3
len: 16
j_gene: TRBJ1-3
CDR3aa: CAISESPPASGNTIYF

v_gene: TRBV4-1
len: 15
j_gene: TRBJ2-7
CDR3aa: CASSLRGGTSYEQYF

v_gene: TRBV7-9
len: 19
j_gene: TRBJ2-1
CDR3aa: CTSSLSLRQAKGSYNEQFF

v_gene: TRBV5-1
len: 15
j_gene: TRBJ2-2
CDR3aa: CASSWTGGTTGELFF

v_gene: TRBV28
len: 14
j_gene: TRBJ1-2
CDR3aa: CASSLSYLIGGYTF

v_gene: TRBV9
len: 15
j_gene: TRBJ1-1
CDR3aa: CASSVTGTGGTEAFF